This entry is about one T cell receptor beta chain. The antigen remains undetermined. Each CDR3 protein is one row after TCRdb ran MiXCR on the 5' RACE reads. This table holds roughly 150,000 distinct CDR3 sequences, around 32% found once. These data belong to a study of CD8 T cells in ankylosing spondylitis. General study results and limits: Among TCR beta sequences, a motif of under ten highly homologous variants appeared characteristic of ankylosing spondylitis blood.

Trimming stripped 4 bases from V and 0 bases from J, with 10 bases between. The CDR3 has 15 residues. CDR1 is ENHRY, CDR2 SYGVKD, per germline. What was sequenced was synovial fluid, either unsorted or a sorted T cell fraction (not recorded which). This receptor was taken from a male donor with ankylosing spondylitis. V and J are TRBV10-3 and TRBJ2-1; D is undetermined. CDR3 residues: CAISVTWSSYNEQFF. CDR3 bases: TGTGCCATCAGTGTAACTTGGAGCTCCTACAATGAGCAGTTCTTC.